Presented here are 21 T cell receptor beta chains from one specimen sequenced in a study of low-dose radiotherapy and immunotherapy resistance in tumors. Regarding time point: after trial treatment. As to treatment: LDRT plus nivolumab, ipilimumab, low-dose cyclophosphamide and aspirin (RACIN trial). First-strand cDNA relied on TRAV- and TRBV-specific primers spanning alpha and beta chains. Amplification of TCRs used a constant-region primer and V-primer adapter for about 19 PCR cycles. TCRdb recomputed calls from the reads with MiXCR, one row per CDR3 protein. The table has 65,000 to 85,000 distinct CDR3 sequences, less than 20% seen once. Sequencing used PBMCs, obtained after low-dose radiotherapy plus immunotherapy. The receptors shown here come from a male donor with prostate cancer.

At least ten counts were recorded for this clonotype. This sequence joins TRBV4-3 and TRBJ2-1; D gene uncertain. This CDR3 has 16 residues. Per the germline V gene, CDR1 is LGHNA and CDR2 is YSLEER. Trimming left V 2 bases short and J 6 bases short, with 17 bases between. The CDR3 reads CASSQLSPPSPNEQFF. In nucleotides, the CDR3 is TGCGCCAGCAGCCAACTCTCCCCCCCCAGCCCCAATGAGCAGTTCTTC.

This clonotype was seen at least ten times. In nucleotides, the CDR3 is TGTGCCTGGAGTAGTCGACAGAGCTCCTATAATTCACCCCTCCACTTT. It translates to CAWSSRQSSYNSPLHF. This chain connects TRBV30 to TRBJ1-6, with D possibly TRBD1 on 5 matching bases. The CDR3 is 16 residues long. The V end was cut by 2 bases, the J end by 0 bases, with 11 bases between. Germline V gene lookup returns CDR1 GTSNPN and CDR2 SVGIG (reference sequence).

This clonotype came up many times. V and J are TRBV28 and TRBJ2-5; D not certain. Germline assignment: CDR1 MDHEN and CDR2 SYDVKM. The CDR3 has 12 residues. V lost 8 bases to trimming and J lost 7 bases, with 14 bases between them. CDR3 in DNA: TGTGCCAGCGGCCAGGAGAAAGTGACCCAGTACTTC. Translating gives CASGQEKVTQYF.

As to this clonotype: This may be a read error, as it is one base from a much larger clone. DNA of the CDR3: TGTGCCAGCAGCAGACAGGTGGTATATGACTACACCTTC. Amino acids: CASSRQVVYDYTF. The chain employs TRBV6-2 or TRBV6-3 and TRBJ1-2, with a weak D call TRBD1 (6 bases). This CDR3 is 13 amino acids long. The germline V gene has CDR1 MNHEY and CDR2 SVGEGT.

V is TRBV14 and J is TRBJ2-7; 7 bases are a match to TRBD1. Germline V CDR1 and CDR2: SGHDN, FVKESK. With V trimmed by 4 bases and J by 0 bases, 15 bases remained unmatched. The CDR3 runs to 18 residues. In nucleotides, the CDR3 is TGTGCCAGCAGCCTTCCGGGACAGAAAGACGTAAGCTCCTACGAGCAGTACTTC. Amino acids: CASSLPGQKDVSSYEQYF. Full variable domain (rest looked up from reference TRBV14 and TRBJ2-7): EAGVTQFPSHSVIEKGQTVTLRCDPISGHDNLYWYRRVMGKEIKFLLHFVKESKQDESGMPNNRFLAERTGGTYSTLKVQPAELEDSGVYFCASSLPGQKDVSSYEQYFGPGTRLTVT.

This clonotype was detected ten times or more. V and J are TRBV7-2 and TRBJ1-1; D is undetermined. V was cut by 4 bases and J by 0 bases, with 9 bases left in between. Germline V gene data show CDR1 as SGHTA and CDR2 as FQGNSA. This CDR3 has 14 residues. CDR3 in amino acids: CASSSSTMNTEAFF. In DNA, the CDR3 is TGTGCCAGCAGCTCCTCGACCATGAACACTGAAGCTTTCTTT.

This clonotype was picked up many times. The CDR3 DNA follows: TGTGCCAGCAGTCCGACAGGGGCGGGCTACGAGCAGTACTTC. Translation: CASSPTGAGYEQYF. The chain links TRBV28 to TRBJ2-7, with 8 positions matching TRBD1. Unmatched junction bases numbered 6, after V lost 5 bases and J lost 3 bases. The length of the CDR3 is 14 residues. The germline CDR1 and CDR2 sequences are MDHEN and SYDVKM.

This clonotype has a count of ten or more. The genes are TRBV4-1 and TRBJ1-2; D is uncertain. The V end lost 0 bases, the J end lost 3 bases, and 8 bases lay between the germline ends. Germline V gene sequence: CDR1 MGHRA, CDR2 YSYEKL. The CDR3 contains 14 residues. The CDR3 loop is CASSQDATYYGYTF. DNA for the CDR3: TGCGCCAGCAGCCAAGACGCCACCTACTATGGCTACACCTTC.

This clonotype has ten or more counts. The rearrangement links TRBV20-1 to TRBJ2-7; maybe TRBD1 (5 bases). Trimming took 6 bases from V and 0 from J, leaving 15 bases between them. This CDR3 region has 14 residues. Germline V gives CDR1 DFQATT, CDR2 SNEGSKA (reference sequence). The CDR3 region has the DNA TGCAGTGCCCGACAGCAGACGAGCTCCTACGAGCAGTACTTC. Translation: CSARQQTSSYEQYF.

The chain combines TRBV28 with TRBJ2-1, with no clear D. V was pared by 7 bases and J by 8 bases, with 15 bases between. Germline V lookup: CDR1 MDHEN, CDR2 SYDVKM. The length of the CDR3 is 13 residues. CDR3 bases: TGTGCCAGCAAGGGCGGAGTTGTGGATGAGCAGTTCTTC. Protein product: CASKGGVVDEQFF.

Of note for this clonotype: With a far larger clone one base away, a read error is the likely cause. This chain uses TRBV28 with TRBJ2-1; D perhaps matches TRBD2 (6 bases). The CDR3 has 14 amino acids. V gave up 5 bases and J gave up 13 bases, with 21 bases separating them. The germline V gene has CDR1 MDHEN and CDR2 SYDVKM. The DNA for the CDR3 is TGTGCCAGCAGTCCTCAGGCGGGGCGAGAGACCCAGTTCTTC. Encoded protein: CASSPQAGRETQFF.

This clonotype showed up many times. The chain links TRBV9 to TRBJ2-7, with a tentative D call TRBD2 (7 bases). The CDR3 is 14 amino acids. The V and J ends lost 0 bases and 2 bases respectively, with 9 bases between them. Germline CDR1 SGDLS, CDR2 YYNGEE. CDR3 sequence: CASSVAGGPYEQYF. CDR3 nucleotide sequence: TGTGCCAGCAGCGTAGCGGGGGGCCCCTACGAGCAGTACTTC.

This clonotype showed up many times. V gene TRBV18 combines with J gene TRBJ2-1; 14 bases align to TRBD2. J was trimmed by 6 bases and V by 3 bases; bases with no gene match: 1. The germline gives CDR1 KGHSH, CDR2 LQKENI. There are 15 residues in the CDR3. The CDR3 loop is CASSPGLAGVNEQFF. The CDR3 DNA is TGTGCCAGCTCACCGGGACTAGCGGGAGTCAATGAGCAGTTCTTC. The full variable domain, in which reference TRBV18 and TRBJ2-1 provide the parts outside the CDR3, is NAGVMQNPRHLVRRRGQEARLRCSPMKGHSHVYWYRQLPEEGLKFMVYLQKENIIDESGMPKERFSAEFPKEGPSILRIQQVVRGDSAAYFCASSPGLAGVNEQFFGPGTRLTVL.

This clonotype was detected ten times or more. The V call is TRBV4-3, the J call TRBJ2-5, with D perhaps TRBD1 (6 bases). The CDR3 runs to 14 residues. Trimming took 3 bases from V and 5 from J, leaving 13 bases between them. Germline V gene data show CDR1 as LGHNA and CDR2 as YSLEER. For the CDR3, the DNA is TGCGCCAGCAGCCATACAGGGTATGGTGAGACCCAGTACTTC. This gives the protein CASSHTGYGETQYF.

This clonotype has a count of ten or more. No conserved phenylalanine or tryptophan ends this CDR3, so it is likely a read error. The J gene is TRBJ2-1, the V gene TRBV28, with TRBD2 matching over 10 bases. Looked up from germline, CDR1 is MDHEN and CDR2 is SYDVKM. The J segment lost 5 bases and the V segment lost 3 bases, leaving 4 bases of the junction unmatched. The CDR3 sequence is 15 residues long. The DNA for the CDR3 is TGTGCCAGCAGTTTTCCTAGCGGGAGACACAATGAGCAGTTCTAC. This encodes CASSFPSGRHNEQFY.

This clonotype was recorded at least ten times. V usage is TRBV20-1 and J usage is TRBJ2-2; possibly TRBD1 for D (5 bases). CDR1 DFQATT and CDR2 SNEGSKA come from the germline V gene (reference sequence). Trimming left V 7 bases short and J 1 base short, with 19 bases between. The CDR3 sequence is 16 residues long. This CDR3 reads CSGNNEAQGNTGELFF. CDR3 bases: TGCAGTGGGAACAACGAGGCCCAGGGGAACACCGGGGAGCTGTTTTTT.

This clonotype was observed at least ten times. The genes are TRBV11-2 and TRBJ2-2; unclear D gene. The CDR3 is 14 residues long. Germline V gene lookup returns CDR1 SGHAT and CDR2 FQNNGV. Trimming took off 1 base at V and 8 bases at J, with 11 bases between the two ends. CDR3 DNA sequence: TGTGCCAGCAGCTTAGTCGGGCGTGTAGGGGAGCTGTTTTTT. Protein product: CASSLVGRVGELFF. The whole variable domain, filled in from reference TRBV11-2 and TRBJ2-2, reads EAGVAQSPRYKIIEKRQSVAFWCNPISGHATLYWYQQILGQGPKLLIQFQNNGVVDDSQLPKDRFSAERLKGVDSTLKIQPAKLEDSAVYLCASSLVGRVGELFFGEGSRLTVL.

This chain joins TRBV7-9 and TRBJ1-4; D gene ambiguous. Germline V gene sequence: CDR1 SEHNR, CDR2 FQNEAQ (reference sequence). V was clipped by 4 bases and J by 2 bases, with 14 bases between them. This CDR3 contains 16 residues. The CDR3 bases are TGTGCCAGCAGCTCAGGTTCTCTTCTGACTAATGAAAAACTGTTTTTT. Amino acids: CASSSGSLLTNEKLFF.

This clonotype was seen many times. The V and J genes are TRBV4-2 and TRBJ2-6; possibly TRBD1 for D (7 bases). Germline assignment: CDR1 LGHNA and CDR2 YNFKEQ. The CDR3 length is 19 residues. Deletions cut 5 bases from V and 0 bases from J, with 20 bases between. In DNA form, the CDR3 reads TGTGCCAGCAGCGAAAATCCGGCAGGGGGGTCCTCTGGGGCCAACGTCCTGACTTTC. Its protein is CASSENPAGGSSGANVLTF.

This clonotype was seen repeatedly, ten times or more. This rearrangement joins TRBV2 to TRBJ2-1, with a possible D match to TRBD2 (5 bases). CDR1 is SNHLY and CDR2 is FYNNEI in the germline V gene. Trimming stripped 3 bases from V and 5 bases from J, with 17 bases between. There are 16 residues in the CDR3. CDR3: CASSDPDPPRDNEQFF. In nucleotides, the CDR3 is TGTGCCAGCAGTGATCCGGACCCCCCGAGGGACAATGAGCAGTTCTTC. Combining the CDR3 with reference TRBV2 and TRBJ2-1 gives the whole variable domain EPEVTQTPSHQVTQMGQEVILRCVPISNHLYFYWYRQILGQKVEFLVSFYNNEISEKSEIFDDQFSVERPDGSNFTLKIRSTKLEDSAMYFCASSDPDPPRDNEQFFGPGTRLTVL.

The chain has TRBV28 and TRBJ2-7; 10 positions agree with TRBD2. Germline V gives CDR1 MDHEN, CDR2 SYDVKM. This CDR3 has 16 residues. The V and J ends lost 6 bases and 0 bases, in that order; junction bases with no gene match: 8. CDR3 DNA: TGTGCCAGCAGCCCCGAGCGGGAGGGCAGCTCCTACGAGCAGTACTTC. This gives the protein CASSPEREGSSYEQYF.